Given below is one T cell receptor beta chain in context. This may stem from a read error, because a much larger clone lies one nucleotide away. These data belong to a study of tumor and adjacent non-tumor tissue in lung cancer. A modified ARM-PCR protocol with three rounds of nested PCR amplified TCRbeta. TCRdb fed the multiplex PCR reads into MiXCR, producing one record per CDR3 protein. There are over 100,000 distinct CDR3 sequences in the sample; roughly 77% occur only once, and about 40% lies in the top ten. RNA was extracted from bulk tissue without any cell sorting. The germline CDR1 and CDR2 sequences are LGHNA and YNFKEQ. The CDR3 runs to 15 residues.

This receptor was obtained from a woman aged 55 to 70 with non-small cell lung cancer. Sequencing input: lung tumor tissue. The chain carries TRBV4-2 and TRBJ1-5; 7 bases match TRBD1. DNA for the CDR3: TGTGCCAACAGCCCCGCGGGAGGGGGCATGGAGCCCCAGCATTTT. Its translation is CANSPAGGGMEPQHF.